Described below is a single T cell receptor beta chain sequence and its context. It lacks a known antigen. No base qualities exist here, and no much larger clone lies one base off it. The data derive from a study of OX40 agonist ivuxolimab in advanced cancers. Regarding the complete study: Ivuxolimab was a fully human IgG2 agonistic monoclonal antibody targeting the costimulatory receptor OX40 (CD134). Intravenous ivuxolimab was administered to patients every 2 weeks at six dose levels: 0.01, 0.1, 0.3, 1.5, 3 and 10 mg/kg. The purpose of peripheral TCRbeta sequencing was to test whether ivuxolimab changed TCR sequence diversity and led to clonal T-cell expansion. Among the roughly 50 dose-escalation patients, some 19 had hepatocellular carcinoma, about 15 melanoma, 9 renal cell carcinoma and 9 head and neck cancer. Three dose-escalation patients achieved partial responses, one with hepatocellular carcinoma and two with cutaneous melanoma. A male proportion of around 81% and a mean age of approximately 62 years, ranging from about 20 to 85, were recorded for the dose-escalation cohort. Patients were allowed to have had prior anti-PD-1, anti-PD-L1 or anti-CTLA-4 therapy, and roughly 40% of the dose-escalation patients had previously received checkpoint inhibitors. The monotherapy dose-escalation portion (N ≈ 57 patients) of the phase I ivuxolimab trial is reported in the paper.

Genomic DNA was extracted from sorted cells for sequencing of the TCRbeta CDR3 region. The immunoSEQ Assay was used to sequence the TCRbeta CDR3 regions. As stored in TCRdb, this immuneACCESS dataset retains in-frame rearrangements with V and J assigned. A fraction of the clones does not appear; measured against another copy, unresolved V genes explain less than half of the discrepancy, and the remainder lacks a known reason. This sample gives under 150,000 clones in total; around 91% of them show up just once. 0.55% of the sample comes from the top ten. The trial excluded patients who had a history of autoimmune disease or were on systemic immunosuppression. Peripheral blood for TCR sequencing was drawn from every dose cohort at baseline, at cycle 4 day 1 and at cycle 7 day 1. Samples were obtained from an open-label, multicenter, first-in-human phase I dose-escalation trial of ivuxolimab. The trial enrolled adults with locally advanced or metastatic head and neck squamous cell, hepatocellular, melanoma or renal cell carcinoma. Before TCR sequencing, CD4+ T cells and CD8+ T cells were sorted from peripheral blood as separate populations.

The CDR3, cysteine through phenylalanine, is 14 amino acids long. Kept here is only the CDR3 DNA, which spans 42 bases and is read in frame from base 1. Between the V and J ends, shortened by 7 bases and 3 bases respectively, the junction contains 14 bases. Sequences MDHEN (CDR1) and SYDVKM (CDR2) are obtained from the germline V gene. Study-wide conclusions, independent of this receptor: Low levels of normalized T-cell clonal expansion were also seen in some nonresponding patients. After ivuxolimab, CD8+ T cells had more expanded clones than CD4+ T cells on average. Partial responders in the 0.1-3.0 mg/kg groups had among the lowest normalized peripheral clonal expansion, especially among CD8+ T cells. At doses of 0.1 to 3.0 mg/kg, clonal expansion of both CD4+ and CD8+ blood T cells was observed from baseline to week 6. The antigen specificity of the clonally expanded peripheral T cells was not determined.

This TCR came from an adult with an advanced solid tumor such as melanoma, head and neck, liver or kidney cancer. The starting material was CD4+ or CD8+ T cells sorted from blood, obtained in a trial of the OX40 agonist ivuxolimab. This receptor chain uses TRBV28 and TRBJ2-3; the best D guess is TRBD2, with 5 bases matching. The sequenced DNA is TGTGCCAGCATCGTCGCCCCGGGGACAGATACGCAGTATTTT. Translated, this is CASIVAPGTDTQYF.